This paragraph reports one T cell receptor beta chain. Different DNA sequences within this sample yield the same CDR3. The study enrolled healthy HIV-negative adults without recent acute infections or vaccinations as donors. The ends were cut back, 7 bases at V and 0 bases at J, with 16 bases in the middle. The CDR3 runs to 16 residues. Germline values: CDR1 SNHLY, CDR2 FYNNEI. This sample stems from a study of shared clonotypes between healthy human individuals. Study summary: Two women and a few men aged 18 to 49 served as donors.

Sorted-subset replicate PCRs used 200 ng DNA, some 30,000 T cell genomes. This table comes from immunoSEQ multiplex PCR, and its TCRdb copy is limited to in-frame clones, with some not included. The profile shows fewer than 130,000 clones, around 71% of them singletons. The receptor was derived from a woman aged 25 to 39 in good health. The V gene is TRBV2, the J gene TRBJ1-5; D ambiguous. The sequenced sample was memory CD8+ T cells sorted from blood. Subset meaning: CD45RO+ cells pooled with CCR7-negative TemRA cells. CDR3 loop: CASNRAGDHSNQPQHF. The CDR3 DNA is TGTGCCAGCAATCGGGCAGGAGATCATAGCAATCAGCCCCAGCATTTT. Using reference TRBV2 and TRBJ1-5 for the parts outside the CDR3, the full variable domain is EPEVTQTPSHQVTQMGQEVILRCVPISNHLYFYWYRQILGQKVEFLVSFYNNEISEKSEIFDDQFSVERPDGSNFTLKIRSTKLEDSAMYFCASNRAGDHSNQPQHFGDGTRLSIL.